This T cell receptor beta chain was documented in a study of long-term antiretroviral therapy in people with HIV. In germline, CDR1 is LNHDA, CDR2 SQIVND (reference sequence). The ends were cut back, 3 bases at V and 1 base at J, with 6 bases in the middle. The length of the CDR3 is 13 residues. Participants living with HIV all received treatment in the United States. Before they underwent DNA extraction, samples held roughly 0.95-10 million cryopreserved PBMC. An immunoSEQ assay, version v3.0, was performed at survey level. In sequencing, roughly 40,000-50,000 T-cell genomes per sample were targeted. Sequencing was performed with immunoSEQ multiplex PCR; in TCRdb, only in-frame clones are kept and a portion is missing. The table shows 20,000 to 25,000 clones, with 80% to 85% occurring only once.

This sample comprised unsorted PBMCs, obtained 0.2 years after starting antiretroviral therapy. This clonotype was sampled from a woman in her twenties or thirties with HIV. The rearrangement uses TRBV19 and TRBJ1-1; no clear D gene. The CDR3 nucleotides are TGTGCCAGTAGTATCCAGTCGAACACTGAAGCTTTCTTT. Protein: CASSIQSNTEAFF. The complete variable domain, with remaining parts taken from reference TRBV19 and TRBJ1-1, reads DGGITQSPKYLFRKEGQNVTLSCEQNLNHDAMYWYRQDPGQGLRLIYYSQIVNDFQKGDIAEGYSVSREKKESFPLTVTSAQKNPTAFYLCASSIQSNTEAFFGQGTRLTVV.